The 31 T cell receptor beta chains in this list originate from one sample, sequenced in a study of T cell repertoires in cytomegalovirus infection. TCRdb ran MiXCR on the reads and lists one entry per CDR3 protein. The sample includes hundreds of thousands of distinct CDR3 sequences, 33% of them seen just once. For these receptors, no antigen is known. Sample: cultured PBMCs, taken from culture after CMV antigen stimulation. The origin of the receptors is a human donor in good health (CMV status not recorded). Some clones in this sample may be carry-over from other donors' samples.

The chain combines TRBV28 with TRBJ1-1, with D perhaps matching TRBD1 (6 bases). V was pared by 4 bases and J by 9 bases, with 18 bases between. The germline V gene encodes CDR1 MDHEN and CDR2 SYDVKM. CDR3 length: 14 amino acids. As DNA, the CDR3 is TGTGCCAGCAGTTCCGGACAGCTCCTCCACAAAGCTTTCTTT. Residues: CASSSGQLLHKAFF. The full variable domain, completed using reference TRBV28 and TRBJ1-1, is DVKVTQSSRYLVKRTGEKVFLECVQDMDHENMFWYRQDPGLGLRLIYFSYDVKMKEKGDIPEGYSVSREKKERFSLILESASTNQTSMYLCASSSGQLLHKAFFGQGTRLTVV.

This clonotype appeared a few times. The chain uses TRBV27 and TRBJ2-7, with D hard to call. Trimming took off 7 bases at V and 3 bases at J, with 13 bases between the two ends. Germline V gene sequence: CDR1 MNHEY, CDR2 SMNVEV (reference sequence). This CDR3 contains 13 residues. The CDR3 region is CASTPSSRYEQYF. The CDR3 nucleotides read TGTGCCAGCACTCCCAGCTCGCGCTACGAGCAGTACTTC.

The V call is TRBV7-2, the J call TRBJ2-7; 8 nucleotides match TRBD2. Germline V CDR1 and CDR2: SGHTA, FQGNSA. The CDR3 sequence is 18 residues long. Trimming cost V 1 base and J 3 bases; bases outside gene matches: 14. CDR3 nucleotide sequence: TGTGCCAGCAGCTTAGGTTCCTCCGGGACTAGTGGTTTCTACGAGCAGTACTTC. Its protein is CASSLGSSGTSGFYEQYF.

This clonotype was seen a handful of times. This rearrangement joins TRBV6-1 to TRBJ2-7, with 7 nucleotides matching TRBD1. Germline values: CDR1 MNHNS, CDR2 SASEGT. The CDR3 has 12 amino acids. V dropped 4 bases and J dropped 8; count of bases not matched to a gene: 5. CDR3 coding DNA: TGTGCCAGCAGTGTCGACAGGGACAAGCAGTACTTC. Residues: CASSVDRDKQYF.

This clonotype came up many times. The rearrangement links TRBV28 to TRBJ2-7, with D uncertain. The CDR3 runs to 10 residues. The ends were cut back, 5 bases at V and 5 bases at J, with 4 bases in the middle. Germline CDR1 and CDR2: MDHEN and SYDVKM. The CDR3 loop reads CASSTDEQYF. In DNA form, the CDR3 reads TGTGCCAGCAGTACTGACGAGCAGTACTTC.

This rearrangement joins TRBV5-4 to TRBJ1-4, with a possible D match to TRBD1 (5 bases). CDR1 and CDR2 from the germline V gene are SGHNT and YYREEE (reference sequence). The length of the CDR3 is 14 residues. V shed 4 bases and J shed 3 bases, with 10 bases lying between them. As DNA, the CDR3 is TGTGCCAGCAGCCGACAGTCGGCTAATGAAAAACTGTTTTTT. It encodes CASSRQSANEKLFF.

The chain carries TRBV11-2 and TRBJ2-1; 8 bases line up with TRBD2. This CDR3 has 14 amino acids. Germline-derived CDR1 and CDR2 are SGHAT and FQNNGV. Trimming cost V 4 bases and J 8 bases; bases outside gene matches: 7. The CDR3 loop reads CASSSGLAGDEQFF. CDR3 nucleotides: TGTGCCAGCAGCTCCGGACTAGCCGGGGATGAGCAGTTCTTC.

Only a few counts were recorded for this clonotype. The chain recombines TRBV11-3 with TRBJ2-3; D gene ambiguous. V was shortened by 5 bases and J by 4 bases, with 13 bases between the two germline ends. Germline values: CDR1 SGHNT, CDR2 YENEEA. This CDR3 spans 14 amino acids. Written as DNA, the CDR3 is TGTGCCAGCAGCGGCGCCTCGGGCCCAGATACGCAGTATTTT. Translating it yields CASSGASGPDTQYF.

This clonotype was detected a few times. The chain joins TRBV7-2 to TRBJ1-2; no clear D. V gave up 1 base and J gave up 3 bases, with 15 bases separating them. The V gene's germline CDR1 is SGHTA and CDR2 FQGNSA. The CDR3 consists of 16 residues. The CDR3 region has the DNA TGTGCCAGCAGCTTAGACCCGACGGCGGCCTACTATGGCTACACCTTC. Protein: CASSLDPTAAYYGYTF.

The sample holds a few counts of this clonotype. This sequence joins TRBV5-1 and TRBJ2-1, with 9 bases lining up with TRBD2. The CDR3 runs 16 residues. Per the germline V gene, CDR1 is SGHRS and CDR2 is YFSETQ. Losses at the gene ends were 3 bases for V and 8 bases for J; bases not matched to a gene: 12. CDR3 nucleotide sequence: TGCGCCAGCAGCTCGGGTTCTAGCGGGGTCGTCGATGAGCAGTTCTTC. As protein: CASSSGSSGVVDEQFF. The full variable domain, completed using reference TRBV5-1 and TRBJ2-1, is KAGVTQTPRYLIKTRGQQVTLSCSPISGHRSVSWYQQTPGQGLQFLFEYFSETQRNKGNFPGRFSGRQFSNSRSEMNVSTLELGDSALYLCASSSGSSGVVDEQFFGPGTRLTVL.

This clonotype was detected a few times. The V call is TRBV12-3 or TRBV12-4, the J call TRBJ1-5; 8 bases line up with TRBD1. Unmatched junction bases numbered 12, after V lost 6 bases and J lost 2 bases. This CDR3 has 17 residues. The CDR3 is CASRGTQGARGNQPQHF. The CDR3 region has the DNA TGTGCCAGCAGGGGCACCCAGGGGGCGCGCGGCAATCAGCCCCAGCATTTT.

This clonotype was detected only once. This sequence joins TRBV20-1 and TRBJ1-5; unclear D gene. This CDR3 has 14 amino acids. V lost 3 bases and J lost 2, with 11 bases in between. Germline V gene sequence: CDR1 DFQATT, CDR2 SNEGSKA (reference sequence). The CDR3 DNA reads as TGCAGTGCTAGGCGGACGGCCGGCAATCAGCCCCAGCATTTT. It is translated as CSARRTAGNQPQHF.

This rearrangement joins TRBV19 to TRBJ2-6; D gene ambiguous. V dropped 1 base and J dropped 5 bases, with 3 bases sitting between them. The CDR3 is 13 amino acids. CDR1 is LNHDA and CDR2 is SQIVND in the germline V gene (reference sequence). The DNA of the CDR3 is TGTGCCAGTAGTATAGGTCGGGCCAACGTCCTGACTTTC. Protein product: CASSIGRANVLTF.

This clonotype was found many times. The V gene is TRBV7-8, the J gene TRBJ1-2, with D tentatively TRBD1 (5 bases). The CDR3 has 13 residues. The V gene lost 5 bases and the J gene lost 9 bases, with 16 bases spanning the gap. The V gene's germline CDR1 is SGHVS and CDR2 FQNEAQ. The chain's CDR3 is CASSRGTDLSYTF. The CDR3 DNA reads TGTGCCAGCAGCCGCGGGACGGACCTTAGCTACACCTTC.

The CDR3 DNA reads TGTGCCATCCTCTCTGGAGAGACCCAGTACTTC. Amino acids: CAILSGETQYF. The chain uses TRBV11-2 and TRBJ2-5, with unresolved D. This CDR3 has 11 residues. Trimming removed 10 bases from V and 4 bases from J, with 10 bases in between. Per germline, CDR1 SGHAT and CDR2 FQNNGV. The variable domain in full, with the rest retrieved from reference TRBV11-2 and TRBJ2-5, is EAGVAQSPRYKIIEKRQSVAFWCNPISGHATLYWYQQILGQGPKLLIQFQNNGVVDDSQLPKDRFSAERLKGVDSTLKIQPAKLEDSAVYLCAILSGETQYFGPGTRLLVL.

This rearrangement joins TRBV18 to TRBJ1-1, with a weak D call TRBD1 (5 bases). V was cut by 3 bases and J by 8 bases, with 13 bases left in between. The CDR3 has 13 amino acids. Germline CDR1 is KGHSH and CDR2 is LQKENI. This CDR3 reads CASSPASREEAFF. In DNA form, the CDR3 reads TGTGCCAGCTCACCGGCGAGCAGGGAGGAAGCTTTCTTT.

This clonotype was seen once. The chain carries TRBV4-2 and TRBJ2-3; D is possibly TRBD2 (5 bases). The CDR3 is 15 amino acids. The germline V gene has CDR1 LGHNA and CDR2 YNFKEQ. V lost 2 bases to trimming and J lost 2 bases, with 11 bases between them. The chain's CDR3 is CASSQTDFYTDTQYF. CDR3 sequence (DNA): TGTGCCAGCAGCCAAACGGACTTTTACACAGATACGCAGTATTTT.

The chain links TRBV6-2 or TRBV6-3 to TRBJ1-5; D call uncertain. Germline-derived CDR1 and CDR2 are MNHEY and SVGEGT. Trimming cost V 5 bases and J 0 bases, with 8 bases left between them. The CDR3 runs to 14 residues. The CDR3 bases are TGTGCCAGCAGTGCGACTGATAGCAATCAGCCCCAGCATTTT. Encoded protein: CASSATDSNQPQHF.

The chain links TRBV19 to TRBJ1-2, with 7 bases aligning to TRBD1. V trimming: 3 bases; J trimming: 8 bases; junction bases outside the gene matches: 9. This CDR3 has 14 amino acids. The germline V gene encodes CDR1 LNHDA and CDR2 SQIVND (reference sequence). In nucleotides, the CDR3 is TGTGCCAGTAGTATTTCCGGGACAGTCGGGGGCTACACCTTC. The encoded protein is CASSISGTVGGYTF.

This clonotype was picked up many times. The chain combines TRBV7-2 with TRBJ1-2; TRBD1 aligns across 9 bases. Germline V lookup: CDR1 SGHTA, CDR2 FQGNSA. The CDR3 totals 15 residues. Germline trimming cut 2 bases from V and 4 bases from J; bases unmatched to any gene: 5. CDR3 in amino acids: CASSLRTGAPYGYTF. For the CDR3, the DNA is TGTGCCAGCAGCTTACGGACAGGGGCCCCCTATGGCTACACCTTC. Using reference TRBV7-2 and TRBJ1-2 for the parts outside the CDR3, the full variable domain is GAGVSQSPSNKVTEKGKDVELRCDPISGHTALYWYRQSLGQGLEFLIYFQGNSAPDKSGLPSDRFSAERTGGSVSTLTIQRTQQEDSAVYLCASSLRTGAPYGYTFGSGTRLTVV.

The chain links TRBV7-2 to TRBJ2-7, with 9 bases matching TRBD2. The trim removed 6 bases at V and 2 bases at J, leaving 5 bases unmatched. The CDR3 loop spans 14 amino acids. Germline V CDR1 and CDR2: SGHTA, FQGNSA. The CDR3: CASSRREGAYEQYF. CDR3 DNA sequence: TGTGCCAGCAGTCGGCGGGAGGGCGCCTACGAGCAGTACTTC.

This clonotype appeared a few times. The gene calls are TRBV6-5 and TRBJ1-3; possibly TRBD1 for D (6 bases). This CDR3 is 16 amino acids long. CDR1 is MNHEY, CDR2 SVGAGI, per germline. V was shortened by 0 bases and J by 7 bases, with 16 bases between the two germline ends. The CDR3 reads CASSYSTDSGWNTIYF. The DNA of the CDR3 is TGTGCCAGCAGTTACTCGACGGACAGCGGCTGGAACACCATATATTTT.

This rearrangement joins TRBV4-1 to TRBJ2-7, with D possibly TRBD2 on 5 matching bases. Per the germline V gene, CDR1 is MGHRA and CDR2 is YSYEKL. V dropped 1 base and J dropped 3 bases, with 10 bases sitting between them. There are 14 residues in the CDR3. The CDR3 protein is CASSQGASSYEQYF. The CDR3 DNA reads TGCGCCAGCAGCCAAGGGGCTAGCAGCTACGAGCAGTACTTC.

The chain employs TRBV7-9 and TRBJ1-6, with a weak D call TRBD1 (6 bases). CDR3 length: 19 amino acids. Germline values: CDR1 SEHNR, CDR2 FQNEAQ (reference sequence). Trimming removed 1 base from V and 10 bases from J, with 26 bases in between. The CDR3 bases are TGTGCCAGCAGCTTAGTACCAGGAAGAATACAGGGAGGTGGGTCACCCCTCCACTTT. Protein: CASSLVPGRIQGGGSPLHF.

The chain combines TRBV2 with TRBJ1-4, with D unclear. V was cut by 3 bases and J by 4 bases, with 9 bases left in between. This CDR3 region has 14 residues. CDR1 and CDR2 from the germline V gene are SNHLY and FYNNEI. CDR3 in amino acids: CASSDGRGNEKLFF. DNA for the CDR3: TGTGCCAGCAGTGATGGACGGGGTAATGAAAAACTGTTTTTT.

This clonotype was seen a few times. V gene TRBV20-1 combines with J gene TRBJ1-5; unclear D gene. V was cut by 2 bases and J by 2 bases, with 10 bases left in between. This CDR3 contains 14 residues. CDR1 and CDR2 (germline): DFQATT, SNEGSKA (reference sequence). The CDR3 DNA follows: TGCAGTGCTAGATCCGGTGTGGGCAATCAGCCCCAGCATTTT. It translates to CSARSGVGNQPQHF.

This clonotype was seen repeatedly, ten times or more. V usage is TRBV7-2 and J usage is TRBJ2-2; unclear D gene. Trimming left V 6 bases short and J 6 bases short, with 11 bases between. Germline lookup yields CDR1 SGHTA and CDR2 FQGNSA. This CDR3 contains 13 residues. Written as DNA, the CDR3 is TGTGCCAGCAGACCACCCCATCCCGGGGAGCTGTTTTTT. Translation: CASRPPHPGELFF. The complete variable domain, with remaining parts taken from reference TRBV7-2 and TRBJ2-2, reads GAGVSQSPSNKVTEKGKDVELRCDPISGHTALYWYRQSLGQGLEFLIYFQGNSAPDKSGLPSDRFSAERTGGSVSTLTIQRTQQEDSAVYLCASRPPHPGELFFGEGSRLTVL.

The chain uses TRBV20-1 and TRBJ1-2, with 7 bases fitting TRBD1. Germline V gives CDR1 DFQATT, CDR2 SNEGSKA (reference sequence). The V and J ends lost 7 bases and 0 bases, in that order; junction bases with no gene match: 5. This CDR3 spans 13 amino acids. As DNA, the CDR3 is TGCAGTGGTTCGGGACAGCCTAACTATGGCTACACCTTC. Its translation: CSGSGQPNYGYTF.

The chain uses TRBV7-9 and TRBJ1-1; TRBD1 is a possible D gene (5 bases). There are 15 residues in the CDR3. Germline-derived CDR1 and CDR2 are SEHNR and FQNEAQ (reference sequence). Trimming shortened V by 10 bases and J by 5 bases, and 23 bases separated the two germline ends. The CDR3 DNA follows: TGTGCCAACCGTCCGGTGTTGGGGGGAGGAACTGAAGCTTTCTTT. Its translation: CANRPVLGGGTEAFF.

The CDR3 loop is CASSFKPAYEQYF. CDR3 sequence (DNA): TGTGCCAGCAGTTTCAAGCCTGCCTACGAGCAGTACTTC. This chain uses TRBV27 with TRBJ2-7; D gene unclear. The V gene's germline CDR1 is MNHEY and CDR2 SMNVEV (reference sequence). Trimming cost V 3 bases and J 2 bases, with 8 bases left between them. The CDR3 runs to 13 residues.

This clonotype occurred a few times. The J gene is TRBJ1-2, the V gene TRBV7-2; D not certain. This CDR3 has 13 amino acids. Germline assignment: CDR1 SGHTA and CDR2 FQGNSA. The V end lost 1 base, the J end lost 4 bases, and 7 bases lay between the germline ends. The chain's CDR3 is CASSLEPTYGYTF. CDR3 DNA: TGTGCCAGCAGCTTAGAACCGACCTATGGCTACACCTTC.